This T cell receptor (beta chain) emerged from a study of blood T cell repertoires in COVID-19. Study-level background: Italy, Spain and the United States were the sources of the convalescent and acute COVID-19 samples.

Authors' data handling: Reference gene primer amplification in the assay estimated nucleated cell counts. The assay was immunoSEQ multiplex PCR, and TCRdb's table has in-frame clones only and misses some. Clone size and the V and J calls come from that table; the DNA yielded D and trimming. The data show some 240,000 clones, approximately 89% seen once. CDR3 length equals 12 residues. V shed 0 bases and J shed 12 bases, with 11 bases lying between them. Germline CDR1 reads MGHRA; CDR2 reads YSYEKL. Sequenced material: PBMCs or T cells enriched from blood (not recorded which). The J gene is TRBJ2-5, the V gene TRBV4-1; TRBD2 might be the D (5 bases). This TCR was sampled from a middle-aged woman who had been exposed to COVID-19. The CDR3 DNA sequence: TGCGCCAGCAGCCAAGATACTAGAAAGAAGTACTTC. This encodes CASSQDTRKKYF.